This TCR beta chain was sequenced for a study of blood T cell repertoires in COVID-19. Here immunoSEQ multiplex PCR was the method, and the copy in TCRdb shows in-frame clones only, minus some. The table includes 46,000 or so clones, approximately 85% detected once. The CDR3 extends over 17 amino acids. Trimming removed 4 bases from V and 0 bases from J; junction bases left unmatched: 11. Germline-derived CDR1 and CDR2 are LGHDT and YNNKEL (reference sequence). V usage is TRBV3-1 (or the pseudogene TRBV3-2) and J usage is TRBJ1-2, with 7 bases that match TRBD1. This sequence was found in a woman older than 75 with COVID-19, enrolled during active disease. Input material: peripheral blood. The CDR3 nucleotides are TGTGCCAGCAGCCTGCGGACAGGCGGACTTTCTAACTATGGCTACACCTTC. Amino acid sequence: CASSLRTGGLSNYGYTF.